This TCR beta chain was observed in a study of blood T cell repertoires in COVID-19. Study-level background: The samples span acute and convalescent COVID-19 from the United States, Italy and Spain. The analysed material was cDNA or gDNA that came from T cells, B-cell-depleted T cells, or PBMCs.

In the original workflow: By means of reference gene primer amplification, nucleated cell counts were estimated. The repertoire was sequenced with immunoSEQ multiplex PCR; TCRdb's copy has only in-frame clones and lacks some. V and J calls and clone size are copied from that table; D and trimming were computed from the DNA. Of around 56,000 clones in the sample, roughly 90% are singletons; the top ten hold 20%. CDR1 LGHDT and CDR2 YNNKEL come from the germline V gene (reference sequence). Trimming removed 8 bases at V and 0 bases at J, with 22 bases between. The CDR3 has 17 residues. This TCR derives from a human donor in a cohort sampled during active COVID-19. The chain joins TRBV3-1 (or the pseudogene TRBV3-2) to TRBJ1-2; no clear D gene. Sequencing input: peripheral blood. DNA of the CDR3: TGTGCCAGCCCCCTTAGAAGGGAGTTGTCAGCTAACTATGGCTACACCTTC. Its protein product is CASPLRRELSANYGYTF.